This paragraph covers one T cell receptor (beta chain) sequence. The sample belongs to a study of blood T cell repertoires in COVID-19. Across the study: COVID-19 samples from acute and convalescent phases originated in the United States, Italy and Spain. From T cells, B-cell-depleted T cells, or PBMCs came the material, which was cDNA or gDNA.

V dropped 6 bases and J dropped 4 bases, with 12 bases sitting between them. Germline V gives CDR1 SNHLY, CDR2 FYNNEI. The CDR3 spans 13 residues. Authors' data handling: Counts of nucleated cells, estimated from reference gene primer amplification, were obtained. Sequencing used immunoSEQ multiplex PCR; TCRdb keeps in-frame clones, though not all of them. D and trimming come from the DNA, and the V and J calls and clone size come from that table. The data show around 200,000 clones, with 65% to 85% seen just once and about 2.7% held by the top ten. Sequencing was carried out using peripheral blood. V and J are TRBV2 and TRBJ2-5, with D tentatively TRBD2 (6 bases). The receptor comes from a human donor with acute or convalescent COVID-19. The donor label of this sample is uncertain. In DNA form, the CDR3 reads TGTGCCAGCAGCTTCCCCGGGAGAGAGACCCAGTACTTC. Translating it yields CASSFPGRETQYF.